These T cell receptor beta chains were read from a single sample in a study of control samples from healthy donors and cancer patients. TCRdb keeps only in-frame clones here, not all; method: immunoSEQ multiplex PCR. This table has approximately 86,000 clones, about 89% appearing once. Sample: blood. These receptor sequences come from a young man in good health. The CDR3 runs from the conserved cysteine through the conserved F or W. The D gene is left open where the match is weak. Clone size is given for some rows only: seen once, a few or many times, or a class if the clone is expanded.

d_call: NA; v_call: TRBV11-2; j_call: TRBJ2-3; clone_size: NA; cdr3_nt: TGTGCCAGCAGCTTGATTACTAGTGCAGATACGCAGTATTTT; cdr3_aa: CASSLITSADTQYF
d_call: NA; v_call: TRBV7-8; j_call: TRBJ1-1; clone_size: few; cdr3_nt: TGTGCCAGCAGCTTAGATACCGCACACTTGAACACTGAAGCTTTCTTT; cdr3_aa: CASSLDTAHLNTEAFF
d_call: TRBD1; v_call: TRBV6-5; j_call: TRBJ1-1; clone_size: NA; cdr3_nt: TGTGCCAGCAGTCTCGACAGGGGCACTGAAGCTTTCTTT; cdr3_aa: CASSLDRGTEAFF
d_call: TRBD1; v_call: TRBV27; j_call: TRBJ2-1; clone_size: NA; cdr3_nt: TGTGCCAGCAGTTCCCCGGACAGGGGGGAATATGAGCAGTTCTTC; cdr3_aa: CASSSPDRGEYEQFF
d_call: NA; v_call: TRBV5-5; j_call: TRBJ1-4; clone_size: NA; cdr3_nt: TGTGCCAGCAGCTTGGGACATTCTAATGAAAAACTGTTTTTT; cdr3_aa: CASSLGHSNEKLFF
d_call: NA; v_call: TRBV12-3/TRBV12-4; j_call: TRBJ1-2; clone_size: NA; cdr3_nt: TGTGCCAGCAGGGCCACTTCTAACTATGGCTACACCTTC; cdr3_aa: CASRATSNYGYTF
d_call: NA; v_call: TRBV12-3/TRBV12-4; j_call: TRBJ1-2; clone_size: NA; cdr3_nt: TGTGCCAGCAGTCTACAGGTTAACTATGGCTACACCTTC; cdr3_aa: CASSLQVNYGYTF
d_call: NA; v_call: TRBV19; j_call: TRBJ1-1; clone_size: once; cdr3_nt: TGTGCCAGTAGTCTGCAGGGTATCGCTGAAGCTTTCTTT; cdr3_aa: CASSLQGIAEAFF
d_call: TRBD2; v_call: TRBV24-1; j_call: TRBJ2-3; clone_size: medium-sized; cdr3_nt: TGTGCCACCAGTGATCCAAAGCGGGGGGCCCTTACAGATACGCAGTATTTT; cdr3_aa: CATSDPKRGALTDTQYF
d_call: NA; v_call: TRBV13; j_call: TRBJ2-5; clone_size: NA; cdr3_nt: TGTGCCAGCAGCTTAAGAGGGTTTGGGGAGACCCAGTACTTC; cdr3_aa: CASSLRGFGETQYF